This TCR beta chain appears in the sequencing data of a study of PD-1 blockade in mismatch repair-deficient tumors. Background on the study: All were previously treated, progressing patients with 12 mismatch repair-deficient cancer types.

This table comes from immunoSEQ multiplex PCR, and its TCRdb copy is limited to in-frame clones, with some not included. Among about 120,000 clones, about 85% were seen once, and the ten largest hold approximately 12%. PCR or immunohistochemistry showed mismatch repair deficiency in every enrolled patient. TCR sequencing covered a few patients who responded to pembrolizumab. Germline-derived CDR1 and CDR2 are MNHNY and SVGAGI (reference sequence). With 2 bases removed from V and 3 bases from J, the gap between germline ends came to 11 bases. CDR3 length: 14 residues. The input for sequencing was peripheral blood, taken 44 weeks after starting pembrolizumab. The rearrangement joins TRBV6-6 to TRBJ2-7; tentatively, D is TRBD1 (5 bases). The receptor was isolated from an adult with mismatch repair-deficient cancer. In DNA form, the CDR3 reads TGTGCCAGCAGTTACCTCGGCCAGGGCTACGAGCAGTACTTC. This encodes CASSYLGQGYEQYF.